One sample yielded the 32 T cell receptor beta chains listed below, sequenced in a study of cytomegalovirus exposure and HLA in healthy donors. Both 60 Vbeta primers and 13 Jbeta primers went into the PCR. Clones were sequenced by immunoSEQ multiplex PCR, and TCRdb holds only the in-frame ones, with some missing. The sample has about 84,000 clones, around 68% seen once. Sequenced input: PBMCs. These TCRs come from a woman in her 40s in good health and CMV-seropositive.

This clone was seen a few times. DNA of the CDR3: TGCAGCGTTTTTTACACAGGGAGTCTTGGCTACACCTTC. Its translation is CSVFYTGSLGYTF. The rearrangement joins TRBV29-1 to TRBJ1-2, with D perhaps matching TRBD1 (6 bases). The CDR3 loop spans 13 amino acids. The germline V gene encodes CDR1 SQVTM and CDR2 ANQGSEA. Trimming took off 5 bases at V and 7 bases at J, with 17 bases between the two ends.

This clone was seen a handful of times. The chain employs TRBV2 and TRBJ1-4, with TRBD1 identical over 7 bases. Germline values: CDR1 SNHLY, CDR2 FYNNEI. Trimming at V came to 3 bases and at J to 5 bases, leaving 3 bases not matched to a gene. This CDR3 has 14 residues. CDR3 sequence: CASSERRGNEKLFF. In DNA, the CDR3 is TGTGCCAGCAGTGAGCGCAGGGGGAATGAAAAACTGTTTTTT.

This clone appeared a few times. The CDR3 here is CASILSAGAFETQYF. The DNA for the CDR3 is TGTGCCAGCATCCTGTCCGCGGGAGCTTTCGAGACCCAGTACTTC. The chain uses TRBV7-2 and TRBJ2-5; 7 positions match TRBD2. The CDR3 loop spans 15 amino acids. CDR1 and CDR2 (germline): SGHTA, FQGNSA. V gave up 7 bases and J gave up 5 bases; unmatched junction bases: 13.

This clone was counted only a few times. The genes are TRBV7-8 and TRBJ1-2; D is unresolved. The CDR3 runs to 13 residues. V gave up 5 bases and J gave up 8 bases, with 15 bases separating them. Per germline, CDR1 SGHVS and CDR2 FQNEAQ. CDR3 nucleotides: TGTGCCAGCAGCCCTCGACTCAACCAGGGCTACACCTTC. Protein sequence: CASSPRLNQGYTF.

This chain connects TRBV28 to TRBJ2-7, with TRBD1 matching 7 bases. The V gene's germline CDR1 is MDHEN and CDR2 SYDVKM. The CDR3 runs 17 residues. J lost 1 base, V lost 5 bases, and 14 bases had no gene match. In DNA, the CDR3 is TGTGCCAGCAGTGAGGGACAGCGGATTTCCCTATCCTACGAGCAGTACTTC. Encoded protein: CASSEGQRISLSYEQYF. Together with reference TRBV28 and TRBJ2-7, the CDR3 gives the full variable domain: DVKVTQSSRYLVKRTGEKVFLECVQDMDHENMFWYRQDPGLGLRLIYFSYDVKMKEKGDIPEGYSVSREKKERFSLILESASTNQTSMYLCASSEGQRISLSYEQYFGPGTRLTVT.

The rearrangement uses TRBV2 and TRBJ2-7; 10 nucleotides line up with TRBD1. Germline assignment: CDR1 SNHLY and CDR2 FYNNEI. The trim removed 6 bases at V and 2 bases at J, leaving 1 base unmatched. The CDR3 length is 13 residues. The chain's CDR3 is CASRGTGAYEQYF. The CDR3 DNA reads TGTGCCAGCAGGGGGACAGGGGCCTACGAGCAGTACTTC.

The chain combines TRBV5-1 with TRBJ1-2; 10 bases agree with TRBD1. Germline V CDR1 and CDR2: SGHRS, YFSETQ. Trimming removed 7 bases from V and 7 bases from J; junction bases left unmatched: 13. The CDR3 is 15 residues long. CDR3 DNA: TGCGCCAGCCGAAAGGGGGGACAGGGGACTGCTGGCTACACCTTC. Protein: CASRKGGQGTAGYTF. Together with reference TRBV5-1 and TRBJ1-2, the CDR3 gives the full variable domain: KAGVTQTPRYLIKTRGQQVTLSCSPISGHRSVSWYQQTPGQGLQFLFEYFSETQRNKGNFPGRFSGRQFSNSRSEMNVSTLELGDSALYLCASRKGGQGTAGYTFGSGTRLTVV.

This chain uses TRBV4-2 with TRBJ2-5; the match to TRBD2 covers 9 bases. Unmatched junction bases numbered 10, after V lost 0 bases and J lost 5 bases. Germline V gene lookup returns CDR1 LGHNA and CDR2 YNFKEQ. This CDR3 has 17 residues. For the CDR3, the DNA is TGTGCCAGCAGCCAAGAACCTCGGACTAGCGTGTATGAGACCCAGTACTTC. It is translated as CASSQEPRTSVYETQYF.

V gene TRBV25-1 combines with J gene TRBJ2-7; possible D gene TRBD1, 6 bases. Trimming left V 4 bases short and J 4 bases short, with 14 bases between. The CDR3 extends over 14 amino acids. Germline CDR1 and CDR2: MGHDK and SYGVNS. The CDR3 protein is CASSGFRGKYEQYF. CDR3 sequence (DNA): TGTGCCAGCAGTGGGTTTAGGGGGAAGTACGAGCAGTACTTC.

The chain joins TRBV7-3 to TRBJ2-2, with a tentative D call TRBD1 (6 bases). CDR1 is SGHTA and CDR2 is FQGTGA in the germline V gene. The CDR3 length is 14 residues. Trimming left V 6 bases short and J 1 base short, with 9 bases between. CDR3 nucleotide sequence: TGTGCCAGCAGGACAGGCCTGAACACCGGGGAGCTGTTTTTT. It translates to CASRTGLNTGELFF.

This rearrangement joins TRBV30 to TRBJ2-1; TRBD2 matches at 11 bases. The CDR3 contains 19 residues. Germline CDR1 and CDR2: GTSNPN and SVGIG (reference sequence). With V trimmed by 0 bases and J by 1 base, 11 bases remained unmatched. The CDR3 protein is CAWSVARRTSGLSYNEQFF. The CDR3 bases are TGTGCCTGGAGTGTGGCTCGCCGGACTAGCGGGTTATCCTACAATGAGCAGTTCTTC.

CDR3 loop: CASSYEWQGARNEQFF. CDR3 nucleotides: TGTGCCAGCAGTTATGAGTGGCAGGGGGCGCGTAATGAGCAGTTCTTC. The chain joins TRBV6-5 to TRBJ2-1; 8 positions agree with TRBD1. The CDR3 spans 16 residues. Germline CDR1 reads MNHEY; CDR2 reads SVGAGI. V trimming: 3 bases; J trimming: 7 bases; junction bases outside the gene matches: 11.

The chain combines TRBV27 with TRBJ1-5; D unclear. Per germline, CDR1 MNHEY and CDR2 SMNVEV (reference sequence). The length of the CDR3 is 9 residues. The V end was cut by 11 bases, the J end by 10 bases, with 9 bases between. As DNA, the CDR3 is TGTGCCGGGAGCCGTCCCCAGCATTTT. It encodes CAGSRPQHF.

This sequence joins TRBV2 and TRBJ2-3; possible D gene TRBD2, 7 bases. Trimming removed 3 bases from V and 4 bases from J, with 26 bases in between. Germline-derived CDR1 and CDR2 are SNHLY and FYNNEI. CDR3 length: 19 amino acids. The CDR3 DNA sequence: TGTGCCAGCAGTGATAATTTGGGGGGGCTGGCAACTTCGGCAGATACGCAGTATTTT. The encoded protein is CASSDNLGGLATSADTQYF.

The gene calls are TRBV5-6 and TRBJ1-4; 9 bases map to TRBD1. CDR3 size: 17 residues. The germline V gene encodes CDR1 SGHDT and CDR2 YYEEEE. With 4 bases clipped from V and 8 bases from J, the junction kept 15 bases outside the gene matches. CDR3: CASSIGPPGTGYEKLFF. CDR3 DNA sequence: TGTGCCAGCAGCATCGGACCCCCCGGGACAGGGTACGAAAAACTGTTTTTT.

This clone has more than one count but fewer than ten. CDR3 nucleotides: TGTGCCAGCTCACCACTGGTAGCAGAGACCCAGTACTTC. As protein: CASSPLVAETQYF. This chain links TRBV18 with TRBJ2-5; D uncertain. Germline CDR1 KGHSH, CDR2 LQKENI. V was clipped by 1 base and J by 4 bases, with 7 bases between them. There are 13 residues in the CDR3.

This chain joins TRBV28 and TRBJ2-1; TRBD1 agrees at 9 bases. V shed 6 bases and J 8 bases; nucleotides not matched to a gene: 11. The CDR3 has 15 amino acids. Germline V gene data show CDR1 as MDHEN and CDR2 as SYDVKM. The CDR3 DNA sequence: TGTGCCAGCAGCTCAAGGACAGGGGTTTTGCATGAGCAGTTCTTC. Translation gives CASSSRTGVLHEQFF.

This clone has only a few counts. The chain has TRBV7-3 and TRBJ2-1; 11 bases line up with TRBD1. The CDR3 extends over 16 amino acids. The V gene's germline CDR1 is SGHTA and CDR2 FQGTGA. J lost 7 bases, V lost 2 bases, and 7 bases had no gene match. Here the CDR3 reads CASSLGAGTGGNEQFF. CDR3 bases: TGTGCCAGCAGCTTAGGGGCCGGGACAGGGGGTAATGAGCAGTTCTTC. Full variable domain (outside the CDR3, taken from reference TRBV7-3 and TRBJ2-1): GAGVSQTPSNKVTEKGKYVELRCDPISGHTALYWYRQSLGQGPEFLIYFQGTGAADDSGLPNDRFFAVRPEGSVSTLKIQRTERGDSAVYLCASSLGAGTGGNEQFFGPGTRLTVL.

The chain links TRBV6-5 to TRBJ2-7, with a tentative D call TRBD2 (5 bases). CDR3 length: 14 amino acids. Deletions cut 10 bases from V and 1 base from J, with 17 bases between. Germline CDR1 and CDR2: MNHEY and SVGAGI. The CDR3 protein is CATKGSFTSYEQYF. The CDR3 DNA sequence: TGTGCCACCAAAGGGAGTTTTACTTCCTACGAGCAGTACTTC.

The CDR3 loop is CARSTAGGEQYF. In DNA, the CDR3 is TGTGCCAGAAGCACAGCAGGGGGCGAGCAGTACTTC. The rearrangement links TRBV5-3 to TRBJ2-7; 7 bases align to TRBD1. TRBV5-3 counts as an open reading frame of uncertain function. The CDR3 has 12 residues. Unmatched junction bases numbered 4, after V lost 4 bases and J lost 6 bases.

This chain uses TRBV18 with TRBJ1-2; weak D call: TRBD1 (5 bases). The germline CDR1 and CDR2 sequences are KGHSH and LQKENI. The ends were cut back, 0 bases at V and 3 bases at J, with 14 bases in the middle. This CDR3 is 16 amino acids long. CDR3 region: CASSPPNTGSHYGYTF. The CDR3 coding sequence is TGTGCCAGCTCACCACCTAATACAGGCTCCCACTATGGCTACACCTTC.

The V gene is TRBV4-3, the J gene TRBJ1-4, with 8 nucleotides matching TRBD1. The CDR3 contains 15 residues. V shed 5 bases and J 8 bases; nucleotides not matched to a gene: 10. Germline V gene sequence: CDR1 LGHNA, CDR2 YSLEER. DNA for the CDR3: TGCGCCAGCAGCAATCAGGGGGCGAAAGGGGAAAAACTGTTTTTT. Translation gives CASSNQGAKGEKLFF.

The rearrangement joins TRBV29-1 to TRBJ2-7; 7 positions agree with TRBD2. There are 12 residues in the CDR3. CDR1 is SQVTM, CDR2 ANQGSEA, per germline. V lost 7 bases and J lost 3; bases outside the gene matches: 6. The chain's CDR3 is CSGGGSYYEQYF. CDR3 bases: TGCAGCGGGGGGGGGAGTTACTACGAGCAGTACTTC.

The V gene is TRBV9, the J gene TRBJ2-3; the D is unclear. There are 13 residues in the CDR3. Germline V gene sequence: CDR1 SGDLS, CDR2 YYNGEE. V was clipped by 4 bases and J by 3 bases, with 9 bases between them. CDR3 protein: CASSPQVTDTQYF. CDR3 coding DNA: TGTGCCAGCAGCCCTCAGGTTACAGATACGCAGTATTTT.

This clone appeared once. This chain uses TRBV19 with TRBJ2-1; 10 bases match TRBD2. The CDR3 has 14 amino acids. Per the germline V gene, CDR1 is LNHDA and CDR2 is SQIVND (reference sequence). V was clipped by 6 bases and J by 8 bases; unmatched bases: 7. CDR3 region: CASRRAGGLDEQFF. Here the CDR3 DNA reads TGTGCCAGTAGGCGAGCGGGAGGGCTCGATGAGCAGTTCTTC. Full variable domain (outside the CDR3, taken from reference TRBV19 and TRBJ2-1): DGGITQSPKYLFRKEGQNVTLSCEQNLNHDAMYWYRQDPGQGLRLIYYSQIVNDFQKGDIAEGYSVSREKKESFPLTVTSAQKNPTAFYLCASRRAGGLDEQFFGPGTRLTVL.

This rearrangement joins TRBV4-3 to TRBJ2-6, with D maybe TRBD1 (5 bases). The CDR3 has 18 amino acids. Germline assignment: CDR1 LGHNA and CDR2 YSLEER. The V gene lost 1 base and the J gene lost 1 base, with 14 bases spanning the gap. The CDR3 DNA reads TGCGCCAGCAGCCAAGGGGGTAAGGGGCGGTCTGGGGCCAACGTCCTGACTTTC. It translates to CASSQGGKGRSGANVLTF.

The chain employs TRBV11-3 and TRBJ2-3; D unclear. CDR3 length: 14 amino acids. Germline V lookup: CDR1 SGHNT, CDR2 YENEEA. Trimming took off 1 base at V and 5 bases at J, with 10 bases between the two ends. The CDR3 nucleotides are TGTGCCAGCAGCTTAGGATACCGAGTAGATACGCAGTATTTT. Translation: CASSLGYRVDTQYF.

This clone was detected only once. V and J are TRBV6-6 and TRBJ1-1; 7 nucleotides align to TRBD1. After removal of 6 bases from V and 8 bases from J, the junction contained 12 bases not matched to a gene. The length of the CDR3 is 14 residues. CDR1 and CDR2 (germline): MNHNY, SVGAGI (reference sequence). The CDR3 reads CASRKGQAEGEAFF. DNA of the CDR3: TGTGCCAGCAGAAAAGGACAGGCGGAGGGGGAAGCTTTCTTT.

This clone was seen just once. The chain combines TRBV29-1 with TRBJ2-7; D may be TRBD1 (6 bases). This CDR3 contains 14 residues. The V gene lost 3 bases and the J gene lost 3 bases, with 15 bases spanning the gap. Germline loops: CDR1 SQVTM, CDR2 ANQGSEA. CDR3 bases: TGCAGCGTTGAGCTGGGACAAGGGGGCTACGAGCAGTACTTC. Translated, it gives CSVELGQGGYEQYF.

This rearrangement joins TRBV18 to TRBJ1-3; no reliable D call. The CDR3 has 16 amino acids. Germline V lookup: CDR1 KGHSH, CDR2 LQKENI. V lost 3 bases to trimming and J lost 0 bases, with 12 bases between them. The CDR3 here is CASSPADSSSGNTIYF. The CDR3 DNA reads TGTGCCAGCTCACCGGCGGACTCGAGCTCTGGAAACACCATATATTTT.

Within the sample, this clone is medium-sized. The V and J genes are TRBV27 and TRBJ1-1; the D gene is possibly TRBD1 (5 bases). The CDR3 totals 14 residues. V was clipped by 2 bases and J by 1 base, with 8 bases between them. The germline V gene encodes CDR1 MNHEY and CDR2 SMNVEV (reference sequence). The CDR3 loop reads CASSLGQGNTEAFF. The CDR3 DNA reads TGTGCCAGCAGTTTAGGCCAGGGGAACACTGAAGCTTTCTTT.

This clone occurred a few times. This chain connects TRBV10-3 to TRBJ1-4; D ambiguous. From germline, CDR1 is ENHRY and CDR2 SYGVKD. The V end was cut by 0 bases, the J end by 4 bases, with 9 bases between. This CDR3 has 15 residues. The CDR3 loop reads CAISESNGLNEKLFF. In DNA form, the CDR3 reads TGTGCCATCAGTGAGTCGAATGGACTTAATGAAAAACTGTTTTTT.